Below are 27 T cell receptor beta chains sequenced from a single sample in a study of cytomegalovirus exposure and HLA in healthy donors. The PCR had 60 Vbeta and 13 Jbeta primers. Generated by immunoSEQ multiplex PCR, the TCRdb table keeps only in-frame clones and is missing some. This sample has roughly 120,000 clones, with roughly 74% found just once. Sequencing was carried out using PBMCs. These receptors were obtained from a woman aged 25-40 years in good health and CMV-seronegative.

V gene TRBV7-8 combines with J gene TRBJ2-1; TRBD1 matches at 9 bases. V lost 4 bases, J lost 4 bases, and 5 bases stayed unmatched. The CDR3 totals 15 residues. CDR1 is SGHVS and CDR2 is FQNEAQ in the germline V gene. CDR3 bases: TGTGCCAGCAGCTCGGGACAGGGTGCGTACAATGAGCAGTTCTTC. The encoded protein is CASSSGQGAYNEQFF.

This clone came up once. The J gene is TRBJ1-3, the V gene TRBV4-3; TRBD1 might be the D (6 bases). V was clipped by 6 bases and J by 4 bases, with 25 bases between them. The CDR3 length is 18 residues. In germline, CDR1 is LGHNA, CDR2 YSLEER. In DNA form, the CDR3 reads TGCGCCAGCAGACCCGCGGGGGGTAGGGGGGCATCAGGAAACACCATATATTTT. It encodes CASRPAGGRGASGNTIYF.

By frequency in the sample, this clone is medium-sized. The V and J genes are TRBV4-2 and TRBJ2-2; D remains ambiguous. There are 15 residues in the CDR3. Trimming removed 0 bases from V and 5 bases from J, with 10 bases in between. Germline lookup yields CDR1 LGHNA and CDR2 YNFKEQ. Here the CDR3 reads CASSQELSVTGELFF. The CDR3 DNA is TGTGCCAGCAGCCAAGAGTTGTCAGTAACCGGGGAGCTGTTTTTT.

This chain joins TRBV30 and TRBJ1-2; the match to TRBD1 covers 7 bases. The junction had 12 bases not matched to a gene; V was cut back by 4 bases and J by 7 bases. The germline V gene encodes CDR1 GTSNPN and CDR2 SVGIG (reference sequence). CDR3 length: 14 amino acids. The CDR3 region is CAWIQQGPRRGYTF. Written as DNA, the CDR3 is TGTGCCTGGATCCAACAGGGGCCTAGGCGTGGCTACACCTTC.

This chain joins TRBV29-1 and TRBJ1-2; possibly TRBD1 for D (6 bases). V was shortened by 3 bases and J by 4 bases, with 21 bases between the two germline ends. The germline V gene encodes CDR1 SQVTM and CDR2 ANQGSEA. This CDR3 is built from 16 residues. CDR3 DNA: TGCAGCGTTGATAGAACAGGGACACAAGCTTTCTATGGCTACACCTTC. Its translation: CSVDRTGTQAFYGYTF.

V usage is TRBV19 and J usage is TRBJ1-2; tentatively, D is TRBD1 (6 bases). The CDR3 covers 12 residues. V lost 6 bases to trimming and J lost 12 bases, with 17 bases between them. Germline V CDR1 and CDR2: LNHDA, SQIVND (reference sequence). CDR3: CASRGTYQRNTF. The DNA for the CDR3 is TGTGCCAGTAGAGGGACATATCAACGGAACACCTTC. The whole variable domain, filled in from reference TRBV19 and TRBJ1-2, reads DGGITQSPKYLFRKEGQNVTLSCEQNLNHDAMYWYRQDPGQGLRLIYYSQIVNDFQKGDIAEGYSVSREKKESFPLTVTSAQKNPTAFYLCASRGTYQRNTFGSGTRLTVV.

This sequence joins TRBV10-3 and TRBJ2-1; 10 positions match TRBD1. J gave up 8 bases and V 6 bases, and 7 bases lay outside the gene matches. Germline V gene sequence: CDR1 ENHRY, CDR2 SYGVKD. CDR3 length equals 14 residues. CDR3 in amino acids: CAIRTGGTLDEQFF. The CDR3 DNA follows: TGTGCCATCAGGACAGGGGGCACGCTCGATGAGCAGTTCTTC.

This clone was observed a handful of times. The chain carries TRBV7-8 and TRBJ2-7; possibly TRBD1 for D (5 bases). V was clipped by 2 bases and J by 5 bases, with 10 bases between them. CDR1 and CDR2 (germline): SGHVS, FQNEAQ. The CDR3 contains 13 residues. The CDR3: CASSLQGWDEQYF. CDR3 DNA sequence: TGTGCCAGCAGCTTACAGGGATGGGACGAGCAGTACTTC.

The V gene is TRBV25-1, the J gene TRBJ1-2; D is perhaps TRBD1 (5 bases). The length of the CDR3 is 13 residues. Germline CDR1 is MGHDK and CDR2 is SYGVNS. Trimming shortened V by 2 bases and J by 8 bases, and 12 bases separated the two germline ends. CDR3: CASSERGGEGYTF. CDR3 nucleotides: TGTGCCAGCAGTGAACGTGGAGGGGAGGGCTACACCTTC.

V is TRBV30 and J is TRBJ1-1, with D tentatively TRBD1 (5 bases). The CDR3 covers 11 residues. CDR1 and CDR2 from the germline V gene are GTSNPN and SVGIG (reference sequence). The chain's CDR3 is CAVGGGTEAFF. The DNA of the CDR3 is TGTGCAGTGGGGGGAGGGACTGAAGCTTTCTTT.

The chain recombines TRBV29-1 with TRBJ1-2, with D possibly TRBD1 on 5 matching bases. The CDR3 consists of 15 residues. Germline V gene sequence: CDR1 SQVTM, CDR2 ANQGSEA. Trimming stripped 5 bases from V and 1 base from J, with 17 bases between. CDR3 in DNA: TGCAGCGTTCTAAGGCAGGGAGGAAGTAACTATGGCTACACCTTC. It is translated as CSVLRQGGSNYGYTF.

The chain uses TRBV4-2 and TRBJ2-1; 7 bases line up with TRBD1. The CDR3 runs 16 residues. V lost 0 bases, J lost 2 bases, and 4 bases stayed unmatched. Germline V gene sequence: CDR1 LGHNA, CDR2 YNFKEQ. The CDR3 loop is CASSQEGGVAYNEQFF. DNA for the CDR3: TGTGCCAGCAGCCAAGAAGGGGGCGTTGCCTACAATGAGCAGTTCTTC.

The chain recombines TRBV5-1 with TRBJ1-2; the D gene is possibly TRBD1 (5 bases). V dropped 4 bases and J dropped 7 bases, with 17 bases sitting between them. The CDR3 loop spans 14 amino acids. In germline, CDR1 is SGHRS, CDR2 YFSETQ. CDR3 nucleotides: TGCGCCAGCAGCCAGGACAACGCTTTCGGTGGCTACACCTTC. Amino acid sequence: CASSQDNAFGGYTF.

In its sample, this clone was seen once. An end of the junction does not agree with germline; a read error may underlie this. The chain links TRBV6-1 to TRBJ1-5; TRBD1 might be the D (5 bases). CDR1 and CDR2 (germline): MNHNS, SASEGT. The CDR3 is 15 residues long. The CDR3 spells CASHTGTRVNQPQHF. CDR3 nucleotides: TGTGCCAGTCATACCGGGACTAGGGTAAATCAACCCCAGCATTTT.

This chain's CDR3 is CAWSLGYSNQPQHF. CDR3 bases: TGTGCCTGGAGTTTGGGCTATAGCAATCAGCCCCAGCATTTT. The V call is TRBV30, the J call TRBJ1-5; no clear D gene. With 2 bases removed from V and 0 bases from J, the gap between germline ends came to 8 bases. CDR3 length equals 14 residues. Germline CDR1 and CDR2: GTSNPN and SVGIG (reference sequence).

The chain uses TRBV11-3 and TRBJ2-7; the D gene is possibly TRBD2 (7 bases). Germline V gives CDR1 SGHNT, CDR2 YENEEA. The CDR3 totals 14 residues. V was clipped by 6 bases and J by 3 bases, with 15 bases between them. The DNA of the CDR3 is TGTGCCAGCAGGGTAAACAGGGACTACTACGAGCAGTACTTC. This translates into CASRVNRDYYEQYF.

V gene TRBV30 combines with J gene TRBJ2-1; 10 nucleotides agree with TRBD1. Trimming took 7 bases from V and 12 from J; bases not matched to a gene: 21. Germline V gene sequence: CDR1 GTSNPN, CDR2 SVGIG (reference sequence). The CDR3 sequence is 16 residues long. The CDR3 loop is CALQPYTGTGEIGQFF. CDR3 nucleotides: TGTGCCTTACAACCATACACCGGGACAGGGGAAATAGGGCAGTTCTTC.

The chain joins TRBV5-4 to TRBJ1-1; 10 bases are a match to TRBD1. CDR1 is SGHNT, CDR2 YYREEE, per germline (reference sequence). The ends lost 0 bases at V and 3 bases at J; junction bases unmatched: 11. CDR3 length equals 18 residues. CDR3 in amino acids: CASSLGGFIGTGDTEAFF. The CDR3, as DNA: TGTGCCAGCAGCTTGGGGGGATTTATCGGGACAGGGGACACTGAAGCTTTCTTT.

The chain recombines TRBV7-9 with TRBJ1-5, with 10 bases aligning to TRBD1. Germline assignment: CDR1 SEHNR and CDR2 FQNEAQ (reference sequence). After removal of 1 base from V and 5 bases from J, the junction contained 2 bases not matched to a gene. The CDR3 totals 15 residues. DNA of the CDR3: TGTGCCAGCAGCTTAGGACAGGGGGCTGATCAGCCCCAGCATTTT. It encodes CASSLGQGADQPQHF.

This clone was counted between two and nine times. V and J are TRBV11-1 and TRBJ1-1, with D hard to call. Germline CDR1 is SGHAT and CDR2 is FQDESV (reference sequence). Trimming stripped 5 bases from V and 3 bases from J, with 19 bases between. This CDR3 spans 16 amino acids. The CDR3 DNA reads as TGTGCCAGCAGCCCAGCGGAGAGGACCCTCTACACTGAAGCTTTCTTT. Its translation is CASSPAERTLYTEAFF. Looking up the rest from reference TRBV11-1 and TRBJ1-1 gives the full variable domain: EAEVAQSPRYKITEKSQAVAFWCDPISGHATLYWYRQILGQGPELLVQFQDESVVDDSQLPKDRFSAERLKGVDSTLKIQPAELGDSAMYLCASSPAERTLYTEAFFGQGTRLTVV.

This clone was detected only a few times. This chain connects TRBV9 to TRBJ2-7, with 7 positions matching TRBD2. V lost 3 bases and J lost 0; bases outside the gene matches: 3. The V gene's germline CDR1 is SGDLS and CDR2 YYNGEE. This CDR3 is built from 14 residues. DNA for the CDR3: TGTGCCAGCAGCGCTAGCGGTCCCTCCTACGAGCAGTACTTC. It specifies CASSASGPSYEQYF.

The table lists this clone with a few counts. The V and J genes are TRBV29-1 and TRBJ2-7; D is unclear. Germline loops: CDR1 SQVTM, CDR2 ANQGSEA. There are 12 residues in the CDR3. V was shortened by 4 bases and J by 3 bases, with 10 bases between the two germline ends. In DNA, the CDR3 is TGCAGCGTTGTATCACAGAACTACGAGCAGTACTTC. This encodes CSVVSQNYEQYF.

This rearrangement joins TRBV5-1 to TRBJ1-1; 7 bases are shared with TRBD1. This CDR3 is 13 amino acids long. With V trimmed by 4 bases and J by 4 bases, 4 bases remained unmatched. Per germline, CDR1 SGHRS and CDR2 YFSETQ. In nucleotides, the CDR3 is TGCGCCAGCAGCCGAGGGGGCCCCACTGAAGCTTTCTTT. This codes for CASSRGGPTEAFF.

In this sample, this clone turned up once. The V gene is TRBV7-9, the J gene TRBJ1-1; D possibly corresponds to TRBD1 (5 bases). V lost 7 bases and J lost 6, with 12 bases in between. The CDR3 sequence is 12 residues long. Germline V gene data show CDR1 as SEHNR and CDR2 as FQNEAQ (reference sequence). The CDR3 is CASTWGGSEAFF. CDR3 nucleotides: TGTGCCAGCACCTGGGGGGGTTCTGAAGCTTTCTTT.

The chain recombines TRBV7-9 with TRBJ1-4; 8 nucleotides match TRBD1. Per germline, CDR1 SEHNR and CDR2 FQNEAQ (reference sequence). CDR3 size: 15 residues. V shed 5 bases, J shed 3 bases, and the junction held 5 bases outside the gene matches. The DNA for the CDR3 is TGTGCCAGCAGCACCGGACAGGGCGCTAATGAAAAACTGTTTTTT. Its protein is CASSTGQGANEKLFF.

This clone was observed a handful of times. The CDR3 DNA follows: TGTGCCAGCAGCACACAGGGTCAGGGCTACACCTTC. Translating it yields CASSTQGQGYTF. This chain links TRBV7-6 with TRBJ1-2, with D perhaps matching TRBD1 (6 bases). V gave up 5 bases and J gave up 8 bases, with 12 bases separating them. Germline values: CDR1 SGHVS, CDR2 FNYEAQ. This CDR3 spans 12 amino acids.

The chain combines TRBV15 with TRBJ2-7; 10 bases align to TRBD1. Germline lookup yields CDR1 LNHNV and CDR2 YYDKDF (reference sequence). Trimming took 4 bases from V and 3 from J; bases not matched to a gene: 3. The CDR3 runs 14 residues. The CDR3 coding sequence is TGTGCCACCAGCATCCGGACAGGGGGCTACGAGCAGTACTTC. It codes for CATSIRTGGYEQYF.